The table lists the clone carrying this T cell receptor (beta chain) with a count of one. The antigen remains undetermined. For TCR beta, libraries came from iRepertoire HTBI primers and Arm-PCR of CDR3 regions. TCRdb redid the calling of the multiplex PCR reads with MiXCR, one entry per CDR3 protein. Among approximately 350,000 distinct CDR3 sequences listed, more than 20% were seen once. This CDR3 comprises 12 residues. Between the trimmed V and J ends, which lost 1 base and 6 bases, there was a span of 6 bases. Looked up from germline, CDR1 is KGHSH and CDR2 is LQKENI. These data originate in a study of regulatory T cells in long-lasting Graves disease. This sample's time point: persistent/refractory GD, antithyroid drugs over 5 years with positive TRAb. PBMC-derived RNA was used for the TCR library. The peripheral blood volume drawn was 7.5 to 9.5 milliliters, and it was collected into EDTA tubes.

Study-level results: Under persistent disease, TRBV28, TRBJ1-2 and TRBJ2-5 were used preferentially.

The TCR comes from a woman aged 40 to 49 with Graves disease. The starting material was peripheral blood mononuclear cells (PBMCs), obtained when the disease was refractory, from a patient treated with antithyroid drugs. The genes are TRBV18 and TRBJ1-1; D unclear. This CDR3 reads CASSPQSAEAFF. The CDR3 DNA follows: TGTGCCAGCTCACCACAAAGCGCTGAAGCTTTCTTT.